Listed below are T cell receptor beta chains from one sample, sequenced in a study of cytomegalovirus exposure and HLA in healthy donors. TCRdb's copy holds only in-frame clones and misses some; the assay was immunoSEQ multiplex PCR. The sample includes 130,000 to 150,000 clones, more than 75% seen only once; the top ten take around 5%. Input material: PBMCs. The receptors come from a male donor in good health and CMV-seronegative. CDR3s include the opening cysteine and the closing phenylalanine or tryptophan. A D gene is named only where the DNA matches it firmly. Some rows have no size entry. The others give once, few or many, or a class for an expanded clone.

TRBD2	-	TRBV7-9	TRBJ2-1	CASSSRTSGHNEQFF	TGTGCCAGCAGCTCGAGGACTAGCGGCCACAATGAGCAGTTCTTC
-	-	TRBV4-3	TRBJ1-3	CASSQSGEQSGNTIYF	TGCGCCAGCAGCCAGTCCGGGGAGCAGTCTGGAAACACCATATATTTT
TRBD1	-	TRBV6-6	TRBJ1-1	CASSRQGGHLDTEAFF	TGTGCCAGCAGTCGCCAAGGGGGCCATCTGGACACTGAAGCTTTCTTT
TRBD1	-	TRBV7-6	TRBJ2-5	CASSSLDRGGTQYF	TGTGCCAGCAGCTCCCTTGACAGGGGTGGGACCCAGTACTTC
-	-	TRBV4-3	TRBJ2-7	CASSQGTGSNGVDEQYF	TGCGCCAGCAGCCAAGGAACGGGGTCGAACGGGGTGGACGAGCAGTACTTC
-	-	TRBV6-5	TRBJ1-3	CASIDPRGNTIYF	TGTGCCAGCATCGACCCCAGGGGAAACACCATATATTTT
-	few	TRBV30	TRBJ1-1	CAWSADMGNTEAFF	TGTGCCTGGAGCGCGGATATGGGGAACACTGAAGCTTTCTTT
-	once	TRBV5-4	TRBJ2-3	CASSLFGGGEGTDTQYF	TGTGCCAGCAGCTTGTTCGGGGGAGGAGAAGGCACAGATACGCAGTATTTT
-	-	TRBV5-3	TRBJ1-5	CAEGAGQPQHF	TGTGCCGAGGGAGCAGGTCAGCCCCAGCATTTT
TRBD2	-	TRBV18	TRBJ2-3	CASSPTSGVLDTQYF	TGTGCCAGCTCACCGACTAGCGGGGTCCTAGATACGCAGTATTTT
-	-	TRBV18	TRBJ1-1	CASSLKREGEAFF	TGTGCCAGCTCACTGAAGCGGGAGGGTGAAGCTTTCTTT
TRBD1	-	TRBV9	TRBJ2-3	CASSERTGGEADTQYF	TGTGCCAGCAGCGAGCGGACAGGGGGCGAGGCAGATACGCAGTATTTT
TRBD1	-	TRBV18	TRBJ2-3	CASSPDRATDTQYF	TGTGCCAGCTCACCCGACAGGGCCACAGATACGCAGTATTTT
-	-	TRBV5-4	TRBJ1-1	CASSSTLQGHTEAFF	TGTGCCAGCAGCTCCACCCTACAGGGACACACTGAAGCTTTCTTT
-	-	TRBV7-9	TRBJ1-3	CASSPPPSSGNTIYF	TGTGCCAGCAGCCCGCCGCCTAGCTCTGGAAACACCATATATTTT
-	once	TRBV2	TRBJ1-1	CASSEQGPHTEAFF	TGTGCCAGCAGTGAACAGGGGCCTCACACTGAAGCTTTCTTT
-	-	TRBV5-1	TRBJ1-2	CASSEDSTFYGYTF	TGCGCCAGCAGCGAAGACAGTACCTTCTATGGCTACACCTTC
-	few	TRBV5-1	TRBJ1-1	CASSQDIRALTEAFF	TGCGCCAGCAGTCAAGACATCAGGGCCCTCACTGAAGCTTTCTTT
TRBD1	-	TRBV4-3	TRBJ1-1	CASSQTQGAGTEAFF	TGCGCCAGCAGCCAGACTCAGGGGGCTGGCACTGAAGCTTTCTTT
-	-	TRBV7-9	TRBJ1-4	CASSFGSTLRPLFF	TGTGCCAGCAGCTTTGGTTCGACGCTGCGGCCACTGTTTTTT
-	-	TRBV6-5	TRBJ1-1	CASSYRGAQDTEAFF	TGTGCCAGCAGTTATCGGGGGGCGCAGGACACTGAAGCTTTCTTT
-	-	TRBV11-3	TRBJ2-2	CASSAQGQGGELFF	TGTGCCAGCAGCGCCCAGGGGCAAGGCGGGGAGCTGTTTTTT
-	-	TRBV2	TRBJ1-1	CASSGYLTDHEAFF	TGTGCCAGCAGTGGATACTTGACAGACCATGAAGCTTTCTTT
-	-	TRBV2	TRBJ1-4	CASSFVRSELRNVNEKLFF	TGTGCCAGCAGTTTTGTGAGGTCCGAACTGCGGAACGTTAATGAAAAACTGTTTTTT
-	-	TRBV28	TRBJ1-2	CASSDRFYGYTF	TGTGCCAGCAGTGACAGGTTCTATGGCTACACCTTC
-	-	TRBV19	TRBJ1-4	CASSPVGLEGKLFF	TGTGCCAGTAGTCCGGTTGGGTTGGAGGGAAAACTGTTTTTT
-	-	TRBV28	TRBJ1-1	CASSLSLISGRAFF	TGTGCCAGCAGTTTATCGCTGATAAGCGGAAGAGCTTTCTTT
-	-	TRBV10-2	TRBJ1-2	CASSELGAIGGYTF	TGCGCCAGCAGTGAGTTGGGCGCGATTGGGGGCTACACCTTC
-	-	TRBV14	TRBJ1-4	CASSQLAATNEKLFF	TGTGCCAGCAGCCAATTGGCGGCAACTAATGAAAAACTGTTTTTT
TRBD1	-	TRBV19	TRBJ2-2	CASSPATGGFGELFF	TGTGCCAGTAGTCCTGCGACAGGGGGCTTCGGGGAGCTGTTTTTT
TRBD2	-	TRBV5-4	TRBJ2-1	CASSHPGLAGGSSYNEQFF	TGTGCCAGCAGCCATCCGGGACTAGCGGGGGGGAGCTCCTACAATGAGCAGTTCTTC
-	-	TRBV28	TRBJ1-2	CASSLSSGFNYTF	TGTGCCAGCAGCCTCAGCTCAGGTTTCAACTACACCTTC
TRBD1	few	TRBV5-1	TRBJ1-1	CASSFTGGDTEAFF	TGCGCCAGCAGCTTTACAGGGGGGGACACTGAAGCTTTCTTT
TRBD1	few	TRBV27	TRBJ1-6	CASSRDGTGVLSYNSPLHF	TGTGCCAGCAGTCGGGACGGGACAGGGGTTCTCTCCTATAATTCACCCCTCCACTTT
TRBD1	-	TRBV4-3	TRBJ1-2	CASSQDYAGQGIINGYTF	TGCGCCAGCAGCCAAGATTATGCCGGACAGGGTATTATCAATGGCTACACCTTC
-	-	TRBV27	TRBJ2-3	CASKFSGPSDTQYF	TGTGCCAGCAAGTTCAGCGGCCCCTCGGATACGCAGTATTTT
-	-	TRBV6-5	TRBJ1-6	CASRPSTIRGSPLHF	TGTGCCAGCAGACCGAGCACCATCCGGGGTTCACCCCTCCACTTT
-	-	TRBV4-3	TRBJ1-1	CASSLQWGGQGNTEAFF	TGCGCCAGCAGCTTACAATGGGGGGGGCAAGGGAACACTGAAGCTTTCTTT
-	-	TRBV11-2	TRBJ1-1	CASSSIRGNTEAFF	TGTGCCAGCAGCTCGATTAGGGGGAACACTGAAGCTTTCTTT
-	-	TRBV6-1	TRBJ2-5	CASSGGFSRGETQYF	TGTGCCAGCAGTGGAGGATTTTCAAGAGGGGAGACCCAGTACTTC
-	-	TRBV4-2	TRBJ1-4	CASSQDHGNEKLFF	TGTGCCAGCAGCCAAGATCACGGTAATGAAAAACTGTTTTTT
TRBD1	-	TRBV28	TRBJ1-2	CASSFQGANYGYTF	TGTGCCAGCAGTTTCCAGGGGGCCAACTATGGCTACACCTTC
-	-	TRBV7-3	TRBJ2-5	CASSSWGPQETQYF	TGTGCCAGCAGCTCCTGGGGGCCTCAAGAGACCCAGTACTTC
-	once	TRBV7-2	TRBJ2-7	CASSLGPGVYEQYF	TGTGCCAGCAGCTTGGGTCCGGGAGTATACGAGCAGTACTTC
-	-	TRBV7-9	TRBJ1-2	CASSPGGAAANYGYTF	TGTGCCAGCAGCCCCGGAGGAGCGGCCGCTAACTATGGCTACACCTTC
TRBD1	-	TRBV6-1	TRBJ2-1	CASSERSGGNEQFF	TGTGCCAGCAGCGAAAGATCAGGGGGCAATGAGCAGTTCTTC
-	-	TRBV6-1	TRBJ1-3	CASSEQAYSGNTIYF	TGTGCCAGCAGCGAACAGGCCTACTCTGGAAACACCATATATTTT
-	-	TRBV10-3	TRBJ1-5	CAISEFTDQPQHF	TGTGCCATCAGTGAATTTACAGATCAGCCCCAGCATTTT
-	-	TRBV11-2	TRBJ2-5	CASSLSILSTAQYF	TGTGCCAGCAGCTTAAGTATATTGTCCACGGCCCAGTACTTC
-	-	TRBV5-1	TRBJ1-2	CASSLVQGVYGYTF	TGCGCCAGCAGCTTGGTACAGGGCGTCTATGGCTACACCTTC